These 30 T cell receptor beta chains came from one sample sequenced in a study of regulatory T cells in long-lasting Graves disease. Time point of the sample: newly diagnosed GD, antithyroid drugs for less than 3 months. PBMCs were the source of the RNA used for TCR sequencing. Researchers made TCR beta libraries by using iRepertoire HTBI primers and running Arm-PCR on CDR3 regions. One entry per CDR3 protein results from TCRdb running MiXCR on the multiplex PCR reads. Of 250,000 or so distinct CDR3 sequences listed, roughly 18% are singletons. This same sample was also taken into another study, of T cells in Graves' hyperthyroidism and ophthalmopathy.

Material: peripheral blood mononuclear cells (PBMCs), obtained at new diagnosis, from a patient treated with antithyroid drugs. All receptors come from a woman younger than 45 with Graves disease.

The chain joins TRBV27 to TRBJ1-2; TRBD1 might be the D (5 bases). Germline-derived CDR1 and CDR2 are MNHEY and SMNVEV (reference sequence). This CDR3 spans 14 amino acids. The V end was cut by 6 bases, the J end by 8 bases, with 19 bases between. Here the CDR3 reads CASSPAGEQLGYTF. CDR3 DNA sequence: TGTGCCAGCAGCCCGGCGGGGGAGCAGTTAGGCTACACCTTC.

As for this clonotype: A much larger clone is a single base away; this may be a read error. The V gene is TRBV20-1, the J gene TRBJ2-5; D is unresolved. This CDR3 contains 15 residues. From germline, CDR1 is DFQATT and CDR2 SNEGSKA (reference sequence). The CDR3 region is CNARDSNLYQETQYF. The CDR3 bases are TGCAATGCTAGAGATTCCAATCTGTACCAAGAGACCCAGTACTTC.

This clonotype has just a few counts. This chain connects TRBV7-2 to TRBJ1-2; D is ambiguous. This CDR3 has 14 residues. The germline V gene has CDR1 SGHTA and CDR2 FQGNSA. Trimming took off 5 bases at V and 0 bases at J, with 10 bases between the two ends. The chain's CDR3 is CASSPFSSNYGYTF. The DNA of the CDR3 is TGTGCCAGCAGCCCCTTTTCCTCTAACTATGGCTACACCTTC.

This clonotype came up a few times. In nucleotides, the CDR3 is TGTGCCAGTAGTTCGGGACAGGGTTCGCGGACCCAGTACTTC. This codes for CASSSGQGSRTQYF. The genes are TRBV19 and TRBJ2-5; 9 nucleotides agree with TRBD1. V trimming: 5 bases; J trimming: 7 bases; junction bases outside the gene matches: 8. The CDR3 contains 14 residues. From germline, CDR1 is LNHDA and CDR2 SQIVND (reference sequence).

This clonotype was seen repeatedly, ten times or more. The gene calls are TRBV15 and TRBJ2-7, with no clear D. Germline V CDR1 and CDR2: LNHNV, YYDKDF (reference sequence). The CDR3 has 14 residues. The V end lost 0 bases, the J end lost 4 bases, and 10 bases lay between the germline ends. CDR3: CATSRDRDVYEQYF. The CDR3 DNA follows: TGTGCCACCAGCAGAGATCGCGATGTTTACGAGCAGTACTTC.

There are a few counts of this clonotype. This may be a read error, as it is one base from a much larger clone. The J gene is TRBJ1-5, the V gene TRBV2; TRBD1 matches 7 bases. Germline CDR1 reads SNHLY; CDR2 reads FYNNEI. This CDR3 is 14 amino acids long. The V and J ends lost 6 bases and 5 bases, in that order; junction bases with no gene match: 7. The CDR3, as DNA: TGTGCCAGCAGCGTACAGGGGATACATCAGCCCCAGCATTTT. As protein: CASSVQGIHQPQHF.

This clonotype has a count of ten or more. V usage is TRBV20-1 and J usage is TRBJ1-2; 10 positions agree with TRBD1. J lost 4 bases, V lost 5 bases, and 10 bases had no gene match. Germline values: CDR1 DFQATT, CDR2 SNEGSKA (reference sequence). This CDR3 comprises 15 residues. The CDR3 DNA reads TGCAGTGCTTGGGGGACAGGGGATTTGGGCTATGGCTACACCTTC. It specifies CSAWGTGDLGYGYTF.

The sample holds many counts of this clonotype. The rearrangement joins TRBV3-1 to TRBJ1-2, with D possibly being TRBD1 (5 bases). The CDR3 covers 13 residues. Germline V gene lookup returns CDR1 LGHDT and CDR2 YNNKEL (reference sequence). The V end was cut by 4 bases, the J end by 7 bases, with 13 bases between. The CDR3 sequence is CASSPARASGYTF. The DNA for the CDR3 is TGTGCCAGCAGCCCCGCCAGGGCCAGTGGCTACACCTTC. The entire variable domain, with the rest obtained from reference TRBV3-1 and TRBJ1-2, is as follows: DTAVSQTPKYLVTQMGNDKSIKCEQNLGHDTMYWYKQDSKKFLKIMFSYNNKELIINETVPNRFSPKSPDKAHLNLHINSLELGDSAVYFCASSPARASGYTFGSGTRLTVV.

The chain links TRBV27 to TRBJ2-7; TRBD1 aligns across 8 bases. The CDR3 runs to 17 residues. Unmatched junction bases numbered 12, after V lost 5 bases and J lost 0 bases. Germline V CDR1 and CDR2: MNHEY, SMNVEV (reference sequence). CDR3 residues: CASSPSSRTGFSYEQYF. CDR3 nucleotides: TGTGCCAGCAGTCCCTCTTCACGGACAGGGTTCTCCTACGAGCAGTACTTC.

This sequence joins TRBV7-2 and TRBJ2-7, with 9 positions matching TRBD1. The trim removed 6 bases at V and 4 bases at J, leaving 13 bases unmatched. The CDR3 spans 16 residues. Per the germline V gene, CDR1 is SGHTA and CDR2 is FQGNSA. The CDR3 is CASSSSPGTGYYEQYF. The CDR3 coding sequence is TGTGCCAGCAGTTCAAGTCCCGGGACAGGGTATTACGAGCAGTACTTC. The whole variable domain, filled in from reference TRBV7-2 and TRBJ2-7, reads GAGVSQSPSNKVTEKGKDVELRCDPISGHTALYWYRQSLGQGLEFLIYFQGNSAPDKSGLPSDRFSAERTGGSVSTLTIQRTQQEDSAVYLCASSSSPGTGYYEQYFGPGTRLTVT.

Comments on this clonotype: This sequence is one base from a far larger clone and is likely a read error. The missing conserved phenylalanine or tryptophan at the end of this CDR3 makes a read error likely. The CDR3 reads CASSYRTGSTDTQYL. The CDR3 region has the DNA TGTGCCAGCAGCTACCGGACGGGAAGCACAGATACGCAGTATCTT. V and J are TRBV7-9 and TRBJ2-3; TRBD2 might be the D (5 bases). CDR1 is SEHNR and CDR2 is FQNEAQ in the germline V gene (reference sequence). V was cut by 4 bases and J by 0 bases, with 11 bases left in between. CDR3 size: 15 residues.

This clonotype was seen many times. This CDR3 reads CASSFPLGLPYGYTF. Here the CDR3 DNA reads TGTGCCAGCAGCTTTCCGCTGGGCTTGCCCTATGGCTACACCTTC. The chain links TRBV7-9 to TRBJ1-2; D remains unclear. CDR1 and CDR2 from the germline V gene are SEHNR and FQNEAQ (reference sequence). This CDR3 region has 15 residues. V lost 3 bases to trimming and J lost 4 bases, with 15 bases between them.

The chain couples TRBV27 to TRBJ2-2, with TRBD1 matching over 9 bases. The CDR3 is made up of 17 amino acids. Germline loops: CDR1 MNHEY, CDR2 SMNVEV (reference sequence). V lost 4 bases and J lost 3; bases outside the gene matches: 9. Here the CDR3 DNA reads TGTGCCAGCAGTTCAACCCCCGGGACAGGGTACACCGGGGAGCTGTTTTTT. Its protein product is CASSSTPGTGYTGELFF.

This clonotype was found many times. The CDR3 sequence is CASSLEPETQYF. The CDR3 DNA follows: TGCGCCAGCAGCTTGGAACCGGAGACGCAGTATTTT. The V and J genes are TRBV5-1 and TRBJ2-3; D is unresolved. The length of the CDR3 is 12 residues. V lost 0 bases to trimming and J lost 9 bases, with 8 bases between them. CDR1 SGHRS and CDR2 YFSETQ come from the germline V gene.

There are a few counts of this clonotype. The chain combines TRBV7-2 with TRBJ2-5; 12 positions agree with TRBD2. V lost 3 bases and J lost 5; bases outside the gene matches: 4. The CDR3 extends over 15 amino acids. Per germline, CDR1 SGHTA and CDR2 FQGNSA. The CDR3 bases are TGTGCCAGCAGCTTTGGGCTAGCGGGGGGGGAGACCCAGTACTTC. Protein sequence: CASSFGLAGGETQYF.

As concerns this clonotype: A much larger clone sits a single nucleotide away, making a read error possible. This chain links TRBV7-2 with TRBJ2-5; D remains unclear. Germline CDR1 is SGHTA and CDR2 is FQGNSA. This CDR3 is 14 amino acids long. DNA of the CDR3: TGTGCCAGCAGCTTAAAGGAACTCCAAGGGACCCAGTACTTC. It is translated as CASSLKELQGTQYF.

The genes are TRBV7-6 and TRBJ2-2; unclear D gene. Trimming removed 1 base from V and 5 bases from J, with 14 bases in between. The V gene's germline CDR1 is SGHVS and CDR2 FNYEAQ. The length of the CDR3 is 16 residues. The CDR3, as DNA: TGTGCCAGCAGCTTAGTGGCGGCCACCGATACCGGGGAGCTGTTTTTT. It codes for CASSLVAATDTGELFF.

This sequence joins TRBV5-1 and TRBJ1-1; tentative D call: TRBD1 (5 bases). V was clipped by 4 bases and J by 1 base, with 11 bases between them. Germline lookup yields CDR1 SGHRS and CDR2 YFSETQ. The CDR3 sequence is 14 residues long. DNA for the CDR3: TGCGCCAGCAGCACGGGGCAGCAGAACACTGAAGCTTTCTTT. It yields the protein CASSTGQQNTEAFF.

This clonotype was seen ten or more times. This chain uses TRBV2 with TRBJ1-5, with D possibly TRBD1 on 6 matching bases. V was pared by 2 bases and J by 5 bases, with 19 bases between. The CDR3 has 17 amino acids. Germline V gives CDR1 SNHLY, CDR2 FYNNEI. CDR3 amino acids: CASSESSGGAMDQPQHF. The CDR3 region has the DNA TGTGCCAGCAGTGAAAGTTCGGGGGGGGCGATGGATCAGCCCCAGCATTTT.

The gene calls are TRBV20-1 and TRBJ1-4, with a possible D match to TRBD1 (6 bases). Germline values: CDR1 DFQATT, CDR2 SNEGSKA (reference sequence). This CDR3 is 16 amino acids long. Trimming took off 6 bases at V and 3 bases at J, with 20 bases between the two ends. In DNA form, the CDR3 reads TGCAGTGCCACTTCGGGAACAGGGCCCTCTAATGAAAAACTGTTTTTT. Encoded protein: CSATSGTGPSNEKLFF.

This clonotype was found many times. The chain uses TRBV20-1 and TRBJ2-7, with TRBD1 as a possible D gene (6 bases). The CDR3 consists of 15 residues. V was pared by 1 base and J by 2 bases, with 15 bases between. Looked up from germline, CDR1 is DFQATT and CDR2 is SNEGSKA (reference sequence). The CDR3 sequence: CSARVPSGVTYEQYF. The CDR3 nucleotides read TGCAGTGCTAGAGTTCCGTCAGGGGTGACCTACGAGCAGTACTTC.

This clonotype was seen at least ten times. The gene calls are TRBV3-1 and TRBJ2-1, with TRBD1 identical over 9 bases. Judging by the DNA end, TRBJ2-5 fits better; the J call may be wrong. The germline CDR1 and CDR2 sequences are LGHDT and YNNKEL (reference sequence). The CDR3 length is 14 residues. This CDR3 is CASGTGIKEETQYF. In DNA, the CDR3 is TGTGCCAGCGGGACAGGGATAAAAGAAGAGACCCAGTACTTC.

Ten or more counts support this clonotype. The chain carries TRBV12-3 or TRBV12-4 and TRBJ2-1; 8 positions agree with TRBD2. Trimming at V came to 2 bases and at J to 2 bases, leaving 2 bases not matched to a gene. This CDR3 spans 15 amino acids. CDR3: CASSLTSGPYNEQFF. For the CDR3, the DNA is TGTGCCAGCAGTTTAACTAGCGGTCCCTACAATGAGCAGTTCTTC.

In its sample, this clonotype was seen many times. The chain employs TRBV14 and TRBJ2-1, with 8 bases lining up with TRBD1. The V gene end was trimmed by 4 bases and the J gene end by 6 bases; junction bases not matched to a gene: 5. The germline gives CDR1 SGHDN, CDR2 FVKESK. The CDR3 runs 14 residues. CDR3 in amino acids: CASSPQTGVNEQFF. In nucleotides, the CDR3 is TGTGCCAGCAGCCCGCAGACAGGGGTCAATGAGCAGTTCTTC.

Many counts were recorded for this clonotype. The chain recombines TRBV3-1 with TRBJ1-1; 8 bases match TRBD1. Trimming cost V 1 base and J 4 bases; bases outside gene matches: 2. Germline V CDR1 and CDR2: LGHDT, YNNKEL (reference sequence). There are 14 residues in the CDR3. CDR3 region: CASSQGQGPTEAFF. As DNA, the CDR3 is TGTGCCAGCAGCCAAGGACAGGGGCCCACTGAAGCTTTCTTT. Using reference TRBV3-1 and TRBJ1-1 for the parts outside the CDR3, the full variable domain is DTAVSQTPKYLVTQMGNDKSIKCEQNLGHDTMYWYKQDSKKFLKIMFSYNNKELIINETVPNRFSPKSPDKAHLNLHINSLELGDSAVYFCASSQGQGPTEAFFGQGTRLTVV.

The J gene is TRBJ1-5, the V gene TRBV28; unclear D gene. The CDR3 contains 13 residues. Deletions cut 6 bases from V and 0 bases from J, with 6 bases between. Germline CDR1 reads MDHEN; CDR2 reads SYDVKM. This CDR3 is CASSQYSNQPQHF. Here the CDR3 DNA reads TGTGCCAGCAGCCAGTATAGCAATCAGCCCCAGCATTTT. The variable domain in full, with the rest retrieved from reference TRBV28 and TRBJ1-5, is DVKVTQSSRYLVKRTGEKVFLECVQDMDHENMFWYRQDPGLGLRLIYFSYDVKMKEKGDIPEGYSVSREKKERFSLILESASTNQTSMYLCASSQYSNQPQHFGDGTRLSIL.

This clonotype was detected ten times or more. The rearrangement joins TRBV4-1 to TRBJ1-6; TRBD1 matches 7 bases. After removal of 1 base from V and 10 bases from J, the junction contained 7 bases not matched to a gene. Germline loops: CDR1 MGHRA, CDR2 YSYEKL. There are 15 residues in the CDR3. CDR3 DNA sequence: TGCGCCAGCAGCCAAGTGGGACAGATGCGGTCACCCCTCCACTTT. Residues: CASSQVGQMRSPLHF.

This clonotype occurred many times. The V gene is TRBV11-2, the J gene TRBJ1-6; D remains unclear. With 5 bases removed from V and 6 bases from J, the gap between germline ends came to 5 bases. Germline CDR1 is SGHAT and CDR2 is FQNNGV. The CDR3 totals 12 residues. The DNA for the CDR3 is TGTGCCAGCAGCGCCTTTAATTCACCCCTCCACTTT. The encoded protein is CASSAFNSPLHF.

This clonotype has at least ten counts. The CDR3 DNA reads as TGCGCCAGCAGCGCCGCCGGGGTCGAGAGAACTGAAGCTTTCTTT. Amino acid sequence: CASSAAGVERTEAFF. The V call is TRBV5-1, the J call TRBJ1-1, with D hard to call. The CDR3 sequence is 15 residues long. V was clipped by 4 bases and J by 5 bases, with 18 bases between them. Germline CDR1 SGHRS, CDR2 YFSETQ.

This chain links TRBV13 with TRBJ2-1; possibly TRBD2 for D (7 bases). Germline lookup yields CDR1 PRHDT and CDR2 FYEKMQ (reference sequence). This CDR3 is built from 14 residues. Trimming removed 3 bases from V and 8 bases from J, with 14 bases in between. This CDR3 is CASSFGGASHEQFF. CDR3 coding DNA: TGTGCCAGCAGCTTTGGGGGGGCCAGCCATGAGCAGTTCTTC.